Listed below are T cell receptor beta chains from one sample, sequenced in a study of blood T cell repertoires in COVID-19. Libraries were prepared by immunoSEQ multiplex PCR; TCRdb keeps only in-frame clonotypes and omits some of them. The sample lists about 250,000 clones, around 88% occurring once. The sample taken for sequencing was peripheral blood. The receptors originated from a woman in her twenties or thirties with COVID-19, enrolled during active disease. The CDR3 runs from the conserved cysteine through the conserved F or W. Fields, in order: D gene, V gene, clone size, J gene, CDR3 protein, CDR3 DNA. A D gene is named only where the DNA matches it firmly. Clone size appears in some rows only: once, few, many, or a class for an expanded clone.

TRBD1	TRBV19	.	TRBJ1-6	CASSISGTANSPLHF	TGTGCCAGTAGTATTTCCGGGACAGCAAATTCACCCCTCCACTTT
TRBD2	TRBV10-1	.	TRBJ2-2	CASSESLTSGSSNTGELFF	TGCGCCAGCAGTGAGTCGTTGACTAGCGGGAGTTCAAACACCGGGGAGCTGTTTTTT
.	TRBV7-9	.	TRBJ2-2	CASSIRTEVNTGELFF	TGTGCCAGCAGCATCCGGACAGAGGTGAACACCGGGGAGCTGTTTTTT
.	TRBV5-1	.	TRBJ1-2	CASSPRGSGHGYTF	TGCGCCAGCAGCCCACGTGGCAGCGGCCATGGCTACACCTTC
.	TRBV21-1	.	TRBJ1-4	CASSNRQVNEKLFF	TGTGCCAGCAGCAACCGACAGGTTAATGAAAAACTGTTTTTT
.	TRBV5-1	.	TRBJ1-2	CASSLEGYRVNYGYTF	TGCGCCAGCAGCTTGGAGGGGTACAGAGTAAACTATGGCTACACCTTC
TRBD1	TRBV18	.	TRBJ1-2	CASSPDRVGGYTF	TGTGCCAGCTCACCCGACAGGGTGGGGGGCTACACCTTC
TRBD1	TRBV6-5	.	TRBJ2-7	CASSPDRDFSYEQYF	TGTGCCAGCAGCCCCGACAGGGATTTCTCCTACGAGCAGTACTTC
.	TRBV6-5	.	TRBJ1-2	CASSFFRLTSNYGYTF	TGTGCCAGCAGTTTCTTCCGACTTACTAGTAACTATGGCTACACCTTC
TRBD1	TRBV24-1	once	TRBJ1-5	CATSGRQGYQPQHF	TGTGCCACCAGTGGGCGACAGGGGTATCAGCCCCAGCATTTT
TRBD1	TRBV27	.	TRBJ1-1	CASSAETGANTEAFF	TGTGCCAGCAGTGCCGAGACAGGGGCGAACACTGAAGCTTTCTTT
.	TRBV23-1	.	TRBJ2-3	CASSQGTSTQYF	TGCGCCAGCAGTCAGGGGACATCTACGCAGTATTTT
TRBD2	TRBV10-3	once	TRBJ2-2	CAISERLAGVTGELFF	TGTGCCATCAGTGAGAGACTAGCGGGAGTAACCGGGGAGCTGTTTTTT
TRBD1	TRBV6-4	.	TRBJ2-1	CASSDSGTANNEQFF	TGTGCCAGCAGTGACTCCGGGACAGCCAACAATGAGCAGTTCTTC
TRBD2	TRBV18	.	TRBJ2-1	CASSPPGLAGYEQFF	TGTGCCAGCTCACCACCGGGACTAGCGGGTTATGAGCAGTTCTTC
.	TRBV11-3	.	TRBJ1-1	CASSLEGARGTEAFF	TGTGCCAGCAGCTTAGAAGGCGCTCGGGGCACTGAAGCTTTCTTT
.	TRBV28	.	TRBJ1-5	CASSLLSGVNQPQHF	TGTGCCAGCAGCCTTCTATCAGGGGTCAATCAGCCCCAGCATTTT
TRBD1	TRBV30	once	TRBJ1-1	CAWSLTGTGGPNTEAFF	TGTGCCTGGAGTTTGACCGGGACAGGGGGCCCAAACACTGAAGCTTTCTTT
.	TRBV10-1	few	TRBJ2-2	CASKPDLGGRELFF	TGCGCCAGCAAGCCGGACCTCGGAGGTCGGGAGCTGTTTTTT
.	TRBV5-5	.	TRBJ2-5	CASSTGQLLETQYF	TGTGCCAGCAGCACCGGACAGCTTTTAGAGACCCAGTACTTC